A selection of T cell receptor beta chains follows, all from one sample in a study of T-cell memory formation after mild COVID-19. From the 5' RACE reads, TCRdb called clonotypes with MiXCR, one entry per CDR3 protein. The top ten clones hold around 23% of a sample with more than 250,000 distinct CDR3 sequences, around 15% of them seen once. Sequenced sample: PBMCs or a T cell subset sorted from them (not recorded which). These receptors came from a young man who had mild COVID-19 (a few samples of this study predate the infection). Cell type and time point are not known. Each CDR3 is given with its conserved first and last residue. The order of the fields is J gene, D gene, V gene, clone size, CDR3 protein, CDR3 DNA. D genes are given only for firm matches. Size is stated for part of the rows, as once, few or many counts, or as a class when the clone is expanded.

TRBJ1-2 . TRBV7-2 . CASSLSDSYGYTF TGTGCCAGCAGCTTATCAGACAGCTATGGCTACACCTTC
TRBJ2-2 TRBD2 TRBV29-1 medium-sized CSVDSGGDTGELFF TGCAGCGTTGACAGCGGGGGGGACACCGGGGAGCTGTTTTTT
TRBJ1-6 TRBD1 TRBV7-2 . CASSKGQGPYSPLHF TGTGCCAGCAGCAAGGGACAGGGGCCGTATTCACCCCTCCACTTT
TRBJ2-1 . TRBV29-1 . CSVGERYNEQFF TGCAGCGTTGGGGAAAGGTACAATGAGCAGTTCTTC
TRBJ2-1 TRBD2 TRBV7-3 few CASSSGGWEQFF TGTGCCAGCAGTAGCGGGGGCTGGGAGCAGTTCTTC
TRBJ2-1 . TRBV5-4 . CASSLGQSEQFF TGTGCCAGCAGCTTGGGCCAGAGCGAGCAGTTCTTC
TRBJ2-2 . TRBV9 . CASSVGGGAPPGELFF TGTGCCAGCAGCGTAGGGGGGGGGGCCCCCCCCGGGGAGCTGTTTTTT
TRBJ2-5 TRBD2 TRBV28 few CASSQAGYETQYF TGTGCCAGCAGTCAAGCGGGGTACGAGACCCAGTACTTC
TRBJ2-3 TRBD2 TRBV7-9 . CASSPSSGINTQYF TGTGCCAGCAGCCCTTCTAGCGGGATTAATACGCAGTATTTT
TRBJ2-3 TRBD1 TRBV20-1 few CSAGTETSTDTQYF TGCAGTGCGGGGACAGAAACGAGCACAGATACGCAGTATTTT
TRBJ1-1 . TRBV4-2 . CASSHRAAGDQNTEAFF TGTGCCAGCAGCCACAGGGCTGCGGGGGATCAGAACACTGAAGCTTTCTTT
TRBJ2-3 . TRBV4-1 many CASSQEAAPNTDTQYF TGCGCCAGCAGCCAAGAGGCTGCCCCTAACACAGATACGCAGTATTTT
TRBJ2-5 TRBD2 TRBV4-2 . CASSQQAGGIETQYF TGTGCCAGCAGCCAACAAGCGGGGGGAATCGAGACCCAGTACTTC
TRBJ2-5 . TRBV7-9 . CASSLPIGQRFGQETQYF TGTGCCAGCAGCTTACCGATAGGGCAGCGCTTTGGTCAAGAGACCCAGTACTTC
TRBJ2-1 TRBD2 TRBV5-1 few CASRNSGVNNEQFF TGCGCCAGCAGGAATAGCGGGGTGAACAATGAGCAGTTCTTC
TRBJ2-7 . TRBV29-1 many CSVIRDTPLYEQYF TGCAGCGTTATCCGGGACACCCCCCTCTACGAGCAGTACTTC
TRBJ2-5 TRBD1 TRBV7-2 many CASSKDRGQETQYF TGTGCCAGCAGCAAGGACAGGGGGCAAGAGACCCAGTACTTC
TRBJ1-2 . TRBV20-1 . CSARDMGLRGYTF TGCAGTGCTAGAGATATGGGCCTTCGGGGCTACACCTTC
TRBJ2-1 . TRBV7-8 few CASSASRVGDEQFF TGTGCCAGCAGCGCGAGTAGGGTTGGCGATGAGCAGTTCTTC
TRBJ1-2 . TRBV14 . CASSQGERARGYTF TGTGCCAGCAGCCAAGGGGAGAGGGCCCGCGGCTACACCTTC
TRBJ2-3 TRBD1 TRBV24-1 . CATSDLPGTGTDTQYF TGTGCCACCAGTGATTTACCCGGGACAGGAACAGATACGCAGTATTTT
TRBJ2-3 . TRBV25-1 few CASSEWGRTSTDTQYF TGTGCCAGCAGTGAATGGGGTCGTACTAGCACAGATACGCAGTATTTT
TRBJ1-4 . TRBV15 few CATSRPGGNEKLFF TGTGCCACCAGCAGACCCGGCGGGAATGAAAAACTGTTTTTT
TRBJ2-7 . TRBV20-1 . CSASQGGGVAYEQYF TGCAGTGCTAGCCAGGGGGGAGGTGTCGCCTACGAGCAGTACTTC
TRBJ1-6 . TRBV20-1 once CSVNPRGLRYNSPLHF TGCAGTGTTAACCCTCGGGGACTCAGATATAATTCACCCCTCCACTTT
TRBJ2-1 TRBD1 TRBV7-3 few CASSPGQGRVNEQFF TGTGCCAGCAGCCCGGGACAGGGAAGGGTAAATGAGCAGTTCTTC
TRBJ2-1 . TRBV11-3 . CASSLASVTDNEQFF TGTGCCAGCAGCTTAGCCTCCGTCACGGACAATGAGCAGTTCTTC
TRBJ2-2 . TRBV5-1 many CASSLREQDGELFF TGCGCCAGCAGCTTGAGGGAACAGGACGGGGAGCTGTTTTTT